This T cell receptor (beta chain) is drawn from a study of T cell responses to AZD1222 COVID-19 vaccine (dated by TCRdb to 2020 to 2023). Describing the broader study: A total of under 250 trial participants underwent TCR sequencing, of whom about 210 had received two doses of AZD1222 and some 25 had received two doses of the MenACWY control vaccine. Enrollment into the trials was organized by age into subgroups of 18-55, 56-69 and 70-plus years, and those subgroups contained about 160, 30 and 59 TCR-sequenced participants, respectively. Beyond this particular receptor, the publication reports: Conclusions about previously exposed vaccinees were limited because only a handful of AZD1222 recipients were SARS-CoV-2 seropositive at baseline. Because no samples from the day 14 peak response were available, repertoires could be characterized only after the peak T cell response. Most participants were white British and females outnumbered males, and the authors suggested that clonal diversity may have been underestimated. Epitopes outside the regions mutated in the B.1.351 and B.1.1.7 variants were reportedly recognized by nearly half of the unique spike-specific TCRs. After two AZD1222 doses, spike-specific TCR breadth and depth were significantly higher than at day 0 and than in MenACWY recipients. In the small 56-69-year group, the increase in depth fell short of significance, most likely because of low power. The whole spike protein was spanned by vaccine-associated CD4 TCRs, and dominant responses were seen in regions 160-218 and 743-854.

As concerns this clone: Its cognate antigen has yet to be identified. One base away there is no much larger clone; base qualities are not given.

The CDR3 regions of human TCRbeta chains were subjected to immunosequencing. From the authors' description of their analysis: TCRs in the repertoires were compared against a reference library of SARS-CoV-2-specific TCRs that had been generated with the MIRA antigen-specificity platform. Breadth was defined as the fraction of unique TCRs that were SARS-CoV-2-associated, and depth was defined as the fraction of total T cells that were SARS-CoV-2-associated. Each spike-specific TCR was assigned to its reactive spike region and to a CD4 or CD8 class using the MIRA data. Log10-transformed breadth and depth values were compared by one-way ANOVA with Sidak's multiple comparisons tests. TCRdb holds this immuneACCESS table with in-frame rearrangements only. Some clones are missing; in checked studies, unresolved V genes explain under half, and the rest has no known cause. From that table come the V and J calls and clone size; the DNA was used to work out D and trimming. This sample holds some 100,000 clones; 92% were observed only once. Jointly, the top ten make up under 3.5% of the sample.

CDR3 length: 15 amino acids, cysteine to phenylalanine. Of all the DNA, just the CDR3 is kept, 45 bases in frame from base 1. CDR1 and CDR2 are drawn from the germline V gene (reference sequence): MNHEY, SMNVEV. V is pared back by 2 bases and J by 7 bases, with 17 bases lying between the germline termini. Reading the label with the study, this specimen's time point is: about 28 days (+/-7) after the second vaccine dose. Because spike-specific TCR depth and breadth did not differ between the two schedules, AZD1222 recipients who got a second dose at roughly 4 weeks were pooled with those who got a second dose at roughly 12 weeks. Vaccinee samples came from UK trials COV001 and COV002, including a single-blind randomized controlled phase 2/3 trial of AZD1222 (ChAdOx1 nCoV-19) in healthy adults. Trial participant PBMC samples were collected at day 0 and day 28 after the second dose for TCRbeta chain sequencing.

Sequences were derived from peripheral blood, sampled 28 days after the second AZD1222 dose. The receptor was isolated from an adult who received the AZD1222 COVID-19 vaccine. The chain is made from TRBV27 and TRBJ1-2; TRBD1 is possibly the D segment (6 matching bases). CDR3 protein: CASSLNRVASGGYTF. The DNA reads TGTGCCAGCAGTTTAAACAGGGTAGCTAGTGGTGGCTACACCTTC.